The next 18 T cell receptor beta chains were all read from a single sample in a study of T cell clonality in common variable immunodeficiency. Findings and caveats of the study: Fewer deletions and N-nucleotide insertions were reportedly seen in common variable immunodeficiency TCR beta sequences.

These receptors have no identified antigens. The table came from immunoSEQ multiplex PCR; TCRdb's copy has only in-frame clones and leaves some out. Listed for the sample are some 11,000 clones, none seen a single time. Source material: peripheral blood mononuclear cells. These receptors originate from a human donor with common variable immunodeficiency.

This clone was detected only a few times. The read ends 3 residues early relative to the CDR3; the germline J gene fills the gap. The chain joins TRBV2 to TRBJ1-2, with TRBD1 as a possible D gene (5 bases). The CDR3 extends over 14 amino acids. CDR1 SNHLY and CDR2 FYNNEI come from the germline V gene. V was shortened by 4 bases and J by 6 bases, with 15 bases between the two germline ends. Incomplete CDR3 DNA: TGTGCCAGCAGTGTCGTTTCAGCGGGGGATGGC. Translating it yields CASSVVSAGDG. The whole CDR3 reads CASSVVSAGDGYTF.

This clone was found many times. CDR3 DNA, as far as it was read: TGTGCCAGCAGCTTGGAACCCAGGGCAGATACG. It yields the protein CASSLEPRADT. The full CDR3 protein reads CASSLEPRADTQYF. The V call is TRBV5-5, the J call TRBJ2-3; D is possibly TRBD1 (5 bases). The CDR3 extends 3 residues past the end of the read, so its final part is completed from the germline J gene. V was cut by 0 bases and J by 4 bases, with 9 bases left in between. Germline V gene lookup returns CDR1 SGHKS and CDR2 YYEKEE (reference sequence). The CDR3 is made up of 14 amino acids.

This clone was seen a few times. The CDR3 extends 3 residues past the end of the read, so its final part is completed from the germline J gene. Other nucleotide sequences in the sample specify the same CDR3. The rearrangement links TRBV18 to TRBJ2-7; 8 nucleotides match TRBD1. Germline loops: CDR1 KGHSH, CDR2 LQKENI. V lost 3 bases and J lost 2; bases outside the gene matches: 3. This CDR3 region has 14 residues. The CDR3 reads CASSPDRGTYEQYF. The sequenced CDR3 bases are TGTGCCAGCTCACCTGACAGGGGCACCTACGAG.

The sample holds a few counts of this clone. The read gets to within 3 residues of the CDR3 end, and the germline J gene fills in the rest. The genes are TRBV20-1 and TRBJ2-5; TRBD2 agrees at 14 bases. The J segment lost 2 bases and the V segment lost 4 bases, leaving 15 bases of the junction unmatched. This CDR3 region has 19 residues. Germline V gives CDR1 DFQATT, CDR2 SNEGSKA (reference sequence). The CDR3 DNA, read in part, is TGCAGTGCTAAGGATCGGACTAGCGGGGGGCCGAGGAGGCAAGAGACC. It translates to CSAKDRTSGGPRRQET. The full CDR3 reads CSAKDRTSGGPRRQETQYF.

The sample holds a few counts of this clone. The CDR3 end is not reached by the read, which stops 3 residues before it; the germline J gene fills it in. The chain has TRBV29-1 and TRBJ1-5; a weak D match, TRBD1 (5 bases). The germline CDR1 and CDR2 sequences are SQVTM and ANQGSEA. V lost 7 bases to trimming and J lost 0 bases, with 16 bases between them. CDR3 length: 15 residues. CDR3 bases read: TGCAGCGCCTTCTTCGACAGAGATAGCAATCAGCCC. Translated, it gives CSAFFDRDSNQP. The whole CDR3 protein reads CSAFFDRDSNQPQHF. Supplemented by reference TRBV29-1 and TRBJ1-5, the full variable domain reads SAVISQKPSRDICQRGTSLTIQCQVDSQVTMMFWYRQQPGQSLTLIATANQGSEATYESGFVIDKFPISRPNLTFSTLTVSNMSPEDSSIYLCSAFFDRDSNQPQHFGDGTRLSIL.

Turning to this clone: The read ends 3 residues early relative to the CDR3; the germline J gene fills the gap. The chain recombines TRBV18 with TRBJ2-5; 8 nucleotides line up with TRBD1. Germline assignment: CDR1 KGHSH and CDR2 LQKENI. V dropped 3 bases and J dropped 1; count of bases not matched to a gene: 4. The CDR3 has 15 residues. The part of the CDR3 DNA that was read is TGTGCCAGCTCACCTCCCGGGACAGGCCAAGAGACC. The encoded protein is CASSPPGTGQET. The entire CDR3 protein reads CASSPPGTGQETQYF.

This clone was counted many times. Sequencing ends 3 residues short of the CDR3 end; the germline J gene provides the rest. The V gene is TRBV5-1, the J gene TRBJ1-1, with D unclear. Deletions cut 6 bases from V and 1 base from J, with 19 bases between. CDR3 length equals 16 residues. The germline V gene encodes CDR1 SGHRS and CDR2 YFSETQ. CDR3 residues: CASTPEMRAENTEAFF. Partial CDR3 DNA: TGCGCCAGCACCCCTGAAATGAGAGCGGAGAACACTGAA. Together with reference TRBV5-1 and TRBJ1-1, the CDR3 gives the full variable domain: KAGVTQTPRYLIKTRGQQVTLSCSPISGHRSVSWYQQTPGQGLQFLFEYFSETQRNKGNFPGRFSGRQFSNSRSEMNVSTLELGDSALYLCASTPEMRAENTEAFFGQGTRLTVV.

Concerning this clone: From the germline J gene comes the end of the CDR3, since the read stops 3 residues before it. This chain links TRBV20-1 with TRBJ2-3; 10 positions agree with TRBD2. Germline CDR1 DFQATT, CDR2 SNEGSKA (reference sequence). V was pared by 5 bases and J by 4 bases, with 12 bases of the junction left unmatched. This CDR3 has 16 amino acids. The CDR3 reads CSAHTIGLAEPDTQYF. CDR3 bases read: TGCAGTGCTCACACTATCGGACTAGCGGAACCAGATACG.

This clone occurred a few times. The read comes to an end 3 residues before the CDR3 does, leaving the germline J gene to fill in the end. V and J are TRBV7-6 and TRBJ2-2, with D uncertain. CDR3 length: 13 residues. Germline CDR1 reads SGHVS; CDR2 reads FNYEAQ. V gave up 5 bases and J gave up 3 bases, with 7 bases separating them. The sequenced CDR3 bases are TGTGCCAGCAGCCCTCAGGACACCGGGGAG. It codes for CASSPQDTGE. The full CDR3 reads CASSPQDTGELFF.

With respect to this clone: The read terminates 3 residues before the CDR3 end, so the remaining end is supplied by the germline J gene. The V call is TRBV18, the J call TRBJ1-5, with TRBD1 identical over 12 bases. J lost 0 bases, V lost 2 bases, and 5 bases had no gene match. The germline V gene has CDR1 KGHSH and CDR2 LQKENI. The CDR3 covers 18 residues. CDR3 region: CASSPAGQGAGSNQPQHF. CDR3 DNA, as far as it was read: TGTGCCAGCTCACCAGCGGGACAGGGGGCGGGTAGCAATCAGCCC.

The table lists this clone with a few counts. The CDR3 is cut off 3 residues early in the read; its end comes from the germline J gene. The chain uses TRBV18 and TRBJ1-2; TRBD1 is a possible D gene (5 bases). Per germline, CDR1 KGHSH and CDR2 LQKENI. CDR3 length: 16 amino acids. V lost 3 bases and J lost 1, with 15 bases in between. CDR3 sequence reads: CASSPGAGLINYGYTF. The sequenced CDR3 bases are TGTGCCAGCTCACCCGGCGCAGGGCTTATTAACTATGGC.

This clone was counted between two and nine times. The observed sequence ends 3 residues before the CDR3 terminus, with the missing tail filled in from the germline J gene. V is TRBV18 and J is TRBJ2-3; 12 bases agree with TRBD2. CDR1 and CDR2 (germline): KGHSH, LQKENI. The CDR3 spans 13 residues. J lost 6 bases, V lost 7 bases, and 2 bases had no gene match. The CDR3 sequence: CASCGLAGDTQYF. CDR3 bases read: TGTGCCAGCTGCGGACTAGCGGGGGATACG.

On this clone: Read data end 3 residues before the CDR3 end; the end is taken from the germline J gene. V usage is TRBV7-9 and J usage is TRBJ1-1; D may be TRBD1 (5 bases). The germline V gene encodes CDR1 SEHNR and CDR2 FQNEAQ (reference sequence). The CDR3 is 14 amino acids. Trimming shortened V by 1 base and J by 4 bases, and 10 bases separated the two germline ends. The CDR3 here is CASSLEGPRTEAFF. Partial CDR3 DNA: TGTGCCAGCAGCTTAGAGGGGCCCCGCACTGAA.

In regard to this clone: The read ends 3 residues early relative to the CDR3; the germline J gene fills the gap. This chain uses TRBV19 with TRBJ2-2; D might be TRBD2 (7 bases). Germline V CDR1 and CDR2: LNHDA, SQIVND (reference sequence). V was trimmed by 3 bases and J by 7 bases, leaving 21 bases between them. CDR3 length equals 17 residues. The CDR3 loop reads CASSMASGRGGVGELFF. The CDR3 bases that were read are TGTGCCAGTAGTATGGCCTCGGGCAGGGGAGGGGTCGGGGAG.

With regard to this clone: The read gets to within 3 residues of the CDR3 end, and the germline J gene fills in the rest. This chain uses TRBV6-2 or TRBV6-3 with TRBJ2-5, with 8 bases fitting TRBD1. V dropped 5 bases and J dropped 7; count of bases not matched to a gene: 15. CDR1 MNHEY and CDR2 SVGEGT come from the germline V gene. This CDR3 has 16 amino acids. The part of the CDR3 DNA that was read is TGTGCCAGCAGTACCCCCAATACGCTACAGGGGGGGACC. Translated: CASSTPNTLQGGT. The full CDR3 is CASSTPNTLQGGTQYF.

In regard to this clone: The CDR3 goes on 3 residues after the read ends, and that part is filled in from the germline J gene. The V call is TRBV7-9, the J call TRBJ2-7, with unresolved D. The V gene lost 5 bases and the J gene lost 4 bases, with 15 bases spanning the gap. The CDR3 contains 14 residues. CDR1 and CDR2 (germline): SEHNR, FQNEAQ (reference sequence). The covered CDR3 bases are TGTGCCAGCAGCGACCTCCCCACTAAATACGAG. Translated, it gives CASSDLPTKYE. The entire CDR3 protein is CASSDLPTKYEQYF.

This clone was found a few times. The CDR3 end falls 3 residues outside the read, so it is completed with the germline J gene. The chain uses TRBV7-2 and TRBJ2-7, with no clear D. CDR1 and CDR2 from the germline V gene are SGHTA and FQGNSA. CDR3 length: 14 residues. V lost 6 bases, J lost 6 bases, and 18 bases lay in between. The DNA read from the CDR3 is TGTGCCAGCAGATTCGCCGCGGCGGTTGGCGAG. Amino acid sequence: CASRFAAAVGE. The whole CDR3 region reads CASRFAAAVGEQYF.

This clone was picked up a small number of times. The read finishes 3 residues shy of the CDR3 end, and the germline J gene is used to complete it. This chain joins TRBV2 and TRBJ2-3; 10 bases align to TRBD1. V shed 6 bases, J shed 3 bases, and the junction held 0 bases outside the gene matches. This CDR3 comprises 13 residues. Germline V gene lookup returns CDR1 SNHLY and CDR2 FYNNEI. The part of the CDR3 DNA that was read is TGTGCCAGCAGGGGACAGGGGACAGATACG. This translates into CASRGQGTDT. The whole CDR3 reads CASRGQGTDTQYF.